This T cell receptor (beta chain) originates from a study of T cell responses to AZD1222 COVID-19 vaccine (dated by TCRdb to 2020 to 2022). A note on the overall study: TCR sequencing was performed for approximately 240 trial participants, of whom around 200 were given two doses of AZD1222 and around 26 were given two doses of MenACWY control vaccine. Enrollment into the trials was organized by age into subgroups of 18-55, 56-69 and 70-plus years, and those subgroups contained roughly 160, 29 and 62 TCR-sequenced participants, respectively.

A word on this clone: It has no known antigen specificity. The input lacks base qualities; no much larger clone sits a single base away.

What the study reported, not specific to this receptor: The vaccine-associated CD4 TCRs covered the entire spike protein, and the dominant responses fell in regions 160-218 and 743-854. After two AZD1222 doses, both the breadth and the depth of spike-specific TCRs were significantly higher than at day 0 and than in MenACWY recipients. Nearly half of unique spike-specific TCRs reportedly recognized epitopes outside regions mutated in the B.1.351 and B.1.1.7 variants. No day 14 peak-response samples were available, so repertoires were characterized only after the peak T cell response. Conclusions about previously exposed vaccinees are limited because only five to seven AZD1222 recipients were SARS-CoV-2 seropositive at baseline. Participants were mostly white British and included more females than males, and it was suggested by the authors that clonal diversity may have been underestimated. The 56-69-year group was small, and its depth increase did not reach significance, likely because of low power.

Interpreted using the paper, the time point label stands for: about 28 days (+/-7) after the second vaccine dose. AZD1222 recipients whose second dose came at about 4 weeks and those whose second dose came at about 12 weeks were combined into one group, since spike-specific TCR depth and breadth did not differ between the two schedules. The vaccinee samples were drawn from two UK trials, COV001 and COV002, one of which was a single-blind randomized controlled phase 2/3 trial testing AZD1222 (ChAdOx1 nCoV-19) in healthy adults. For TCRbeta chain sequencing, PBMC samples from trial participants were taken at day 0 and at day 28 after the second dose. From cysteine to phenylalanine, the CDR3 is 16 amino acids long. The read is trimmed to its CDR3 DNA, 48 bases read in frame from base 1. CDR1 is given as MDHEN and CDR2 as SYDVKM, both from the germline V gene. V is cut back by 5 bases and J by 3 bases, with 11 bases in the junction unmatched.

The CDR3 regions of human TCRbeta chains were analyzed by immunosequencing. On the study's bioinformatics: Repertoire TCRs were checked for matches against a reference library of SARS-CoV-2-specific TCRs that had been generated using the MIRA antigen-specificity platform. Breadth was defined as the fraction of unique TCRs that were SARS-CoV-2-associated. Depth was defined as the fraction of total T cells that were SARS-CoV-2-associated. Each spike-specific TCR was assigned to its reactive spike region and to a CD4 or CD8 class using the MIRA data. Log10-transformed breadth and depth values were compared by one-way ANOVA with Sidak's multiple comparisons tests. Entries here come from immuneACCESS through TCRdb and include only in-frame sequences with V and J called. Some clones fail to appear in such tables; in the studies checked, an unresolved V gene covers under half of the shortfall, and the cause of the remainder is unknown. V, J and clone size are taken as reported in that table, and D and trimming were inferred from the DNA itself. A total of around 53,000 clones appear in this sample, 86% of them only once. The ten top clones hold less than 7% of the sample.

The source was peripheral blood, collected 28 days after the second AZD1222 dose. The receptor was derived from an adult who received the AZD1222 COVID-19 vaccine. The chain links TRBV28 with TRBJ2-7; 9 of the junction bases match TRBD2. The bases read TGTGCCAGCAGTCTGGGTGCGACTAGCGGAAACTACGAGCAGTACTTC. This translates into CASSLGATSGNYEQYF. Extended through the reference TRBV28 and TRBJ2-7 proteins, this CDR3 yields the full variable domain: DVKVTQSSRYLVKRTGEKVFLECVQDMDHENMFWYRQDPGLGLRLIYFSYDVKMKEKGDIPEGYSVSREKKERFSLILESASTNQTSMYLCASSLGATSGNYEQYFGPGTRLTVT.